A selection of T cell receptor beta chains follows, all from one sample in a study of molecular identifiers for immune sequencing clone quantification. TCRdb ran MiXCR on the PCR reads and lists one entry per CDR3 protein. This table holds 100,000 or so distinct CDR3 sequences, around 23% found once. The source material was naive CD8+ T cells from blood, with Jurkat cell RNA spiked in. The receptors were sampled from a human donor in good health. Some libraries in this study had Jurkat cell RNA spiked in. CDR3s include the opening cysteine and the closing phenylalanine or tryptophan. The D gene is left open where the match is weak. Where a row states a size, it is once, few, many or the class of an expanded clone; other rows omit it.

few	14	TRBV19	TRBD2	TRBJ2-1	CASSMGLAGNEQFF	TGTGCCAGTAGTATGGGACTAGCGGGGAATGAGCAGTTCTTC
.	15	TRBV5-1	TRBD1	TRBJ2-1	CASSLRQGAVNEQFF	TGCGCCAGCAGCTTGCGGCAGGGGGCGGTGAATGAGCAGTTCTTC
many	19	TRBV6-5	TRBD1	TRBJ1-4	CASSRWGTGEFPTNEKLFF	TGTGCCAGCAGTAGGTGGGGGACAGGAGAATTTCCAACTAATGAAAAACTGTTTTTT
.	17	TRBV4-3	.	TRBJ2-7	CASSQVPSRTAAYEQYF	TGCGCCAGCAGCCAAGTCCCTAGTCGGACGGCGGCCTACGAGCAGTACTTC
many	14	TRBV9	.	TRBJ1-1	CASSVAPSNTEAFF	TGTGCCAGCAGCGTAGCTCCATCAAACACTGAAGCTTTCTTT
many	15	TRBV5-1	TRBD1	TRBJ1-5	CASSLEAGGGQPQHF	TGCGCCAGCAGCTTGGAGGCAGGGGGCGGTCAGCCCCAGCATTTT
many	13	TRBV6-1	.	TRBJ2-2	CASNPGLSGELFF	TGTGCCAGCAACCCCGGTTTATCCGGGGAGCTGTTTTTT
.	13	TRBV3-1	.	TRBJ1-2	CASSQSNDYGYTF	TGTGCCAGCAGCCAGTCGAATGACTATGGCTACACCTTC
many	15	TRBV28	.	TRBJ2-7	CASSDGTAPAYEQYF	TGTGCCAGCAGTGACGGGACCGCTCCCGCCTACGAGCAGTACTTC
.	13	TRBV19	.	TRBJ2-7	CASTPGPSYEQYF	TGTGCCAGTACCCCAGGGCCGAGCTACGAGCAGTACTTC
many	14	TRBV4-1	.	TRBJ2-7	CASSQELTGPIGYF	TGCGCCAGCAGCCAAGAATTAACAGGACCTATCGGGTACTTC
many	14	TRBV7-9	.	TRBJ2-7	CASSPKGSGYEQYF	TGTGCCAGCAGCCCCAAAGGTAGCGGCTACGAGCAGTACTTC
many	14	TRBV6-2/TRBV6-3	.	TRBJ1-1	CASNSGGDRTEAFF	TGTGCCAGCAATTCGGGGGGGGATCGTACTGAAGCTTTCTTT
many	13	TRBV29-1	.	TRBJ2-7	CSVEAAGTGEQYF	TGCAGCGTTGAAGCGGCAGGGACGGGCGAGCAGTACTTC
few	11	TRBV11-2	.	TRBJ2-7	CASSITREQYF	TGTGCCAGCAGTATTACGCGCGAGCAGTACTTC
.	13	TRBV19	.	TRBJ2-5	CASSIGYSETQYF	TGTGCCAGTAGTATAGGCTACTCGGAGACCCAGTACTTC
few	13	TRBV20-1	TRBD2	TRBJ2-7	CSASAREPHEQYF	TGCAGTGCTAGCGCGCGGGAGCCCCACGAGCAGTACTTC
few	16	TRBV9	TRBD2	TRBJ2-1	CASSGQTSGSLNEQFF	TGTGCCAGCAGCGGACAGACTAGCGGGAGTTTGAATGAGCAGTTCTTC
many	15	TRBV12-5	.	TRBJ1-1	CASGLGRTADTEAFF	TGTGCTAGTGGTTTGGGCCGGACGGCCGACACTGAAGCTTTCTTT